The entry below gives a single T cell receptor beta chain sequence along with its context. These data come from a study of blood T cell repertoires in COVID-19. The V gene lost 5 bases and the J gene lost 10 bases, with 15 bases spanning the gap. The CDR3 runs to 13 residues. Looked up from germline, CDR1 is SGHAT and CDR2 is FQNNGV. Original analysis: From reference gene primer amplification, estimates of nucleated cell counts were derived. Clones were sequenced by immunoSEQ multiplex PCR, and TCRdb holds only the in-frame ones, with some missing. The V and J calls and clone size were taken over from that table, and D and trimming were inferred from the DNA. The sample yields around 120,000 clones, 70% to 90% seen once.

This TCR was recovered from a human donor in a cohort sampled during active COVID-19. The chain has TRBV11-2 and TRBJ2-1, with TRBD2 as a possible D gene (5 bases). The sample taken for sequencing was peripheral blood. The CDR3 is CASSPEPWREQFF. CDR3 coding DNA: TGTGCCAGCAGCCCAGAACCCTGGAGGGAGCAGTTCTTC.